The clone carrying this TCR beta chain was recorded at least ten times. HTBI primers from iRepertoire and Arm-PCR of CDR3 regions yielded the TCR beta libraries. Using its own MiXCR run on the multiplex PCR reads, TCRdb lists one record per CDR3 protein. The sample contains hundreds of thousands of distinct CDR3 sequences, approximately 16% of which appear only once. Time point indicated: newly diagnosed GD, antithyroid drugs for less than 3 months. Extracted RNA from PBMCs served as the source of the TCR library. This specimen belongs to a study of regulatory T cells in long-lasting Graves disease. Between the trimmed V and J ends, which lost 5 bases and 7 bases, there was a span of 20 bases. Germline assignment: CDR1 SGHTA and CDR2 FQGTGA. The CDR3 runs to 16 residues. The sample was also reused in another study, on T cells in Graves' hyperthyroidism and ophthalmopathy.

This clonotype was obtained from a man in his forties or fifties with Graves disease. The gene calls are TRBV7-3 and TRBJ2-2, with D perhaps given as TRBD1 or TRBD2 (5 bases each). The sample consisted of peripheral blood mononuclear cells (PBMCs), taken at new diagnosis, from a patient treated with antithyroid drugs. CDR3 sequence: CASSPYGHFGGGELFF. Here the CDR3 DNA reads TGTGCCAGCAGCCCCTACGGACACTTCGGAGGCGGGGAGCTGTTTTTT. The variable domain in full, with the rest retrieved from reference TRBV7-3 and TRBJ2-2, is GAGVSQTPSNKVTEKGKYVELRCDPISGHTALYWYRQSLGQGPEFLIYFQGTGAADDSGLPNDRFFAVRPEGSVSTLKIQRTERGDSAVYLCASSPYGHFGGGELFFGEGSRLTVL.